This T cell receptor beta chain originates from a study of beta chain features in type 1 diabetes (dated by TCRdb to the late 2010s). Looking at the study overall: Patients and healthy donors did not differ in mean age, gender distribution, total cell number or subset yield. Across all samples, almost 110 million sorted cells were examined, and cell number per subset correlated strongly with RNA yield. In the study, recently diagnosed type 1 diabetes patients and matched healthy donors were compared on the TCRB repertoires of their sorted circulating CD4+ T cell subsets. Regulatory and stem cell-like memory subsets were isolated from only 8 patients and 8 healthy donors, whereas naive and central memory subsets came from all 30 or so donors. What the study reported, not specific to this receptor: At VDJ recombination sites, type 1 diabetes patients had fewer insertions and more deleted nucleotides, which implies abnormalities in thymic rearrangement. Shorter templates might have been favored by PCR, but patient and control samples were amplified and corrected together, so both groups would have been affected equally by any skew. Sequencing cDNA rather than genomic DNA could over-represent highly expressing activated cells, although activation and CD3 levels did not differ between groups. In all four CD4+ subsets, TCRB CDR3 length was moderately but significantly shorter in type 1 diabetes patients. Because the HLA sub-analyses included only small numbers of individuals, any influence of HLA type on TCRB rearrangement was left unresolved. Naive, central memory and regulatory TCRB repertoires appeared to be more similar among patients than among healthy donors.

Each donor gave one peripheral blood draw, roughly 110 mL on average, collected into heparinised tubes. A BD FACSAria II and a panel including CD45RO, CCR7, CD25, CD127, CD95 and CD27 were used to sort naive, central memory, regulatory and stem cell-like memory CD4+ T cells. Purity was above 95% for every sorted population. Right away, PBMCs were isolated by Lymphoprep density gradient centrifugation and were stained directly, with no culture step. Samples were stained and sorted in pairs, with one healthy donor and one patient per experiment, so that batch effects were minimized. The CDR3 spans 14 residues, from the cysteine through the phenylalanine. Just the 42-base CDR3 DNA is kept, in frame starting at base 1. According to the germline V gene (reference sequence), CDR1 reads SEHNR and CDR2 reads FQNEAQ. V loses 5 bases, J loses 2 bases, and the germline ends lie 10 bases apart. The sample holds many counts of this clone. Its antigen remains undetermined. It has no much larger one-base neighbor in the sample; base qualities were not kept.

The High Capacity cDNA Reverse Transcription Kit was used to reverse transcribe all of the isolated RNA, meaning that expressed TCRB transcripts were what got sequenced. Naive, central memory and regulatory T cell samples underwent deep immunoSEQ sequencing, averaging around 3.7 million total reads per sample. Sorted cells were lysed in RLT buffer and RNA was extracted with DNase-treated RNeasy Micro or Mini kits, depending on cell number. To prevent cross-contamination, each cell subset was processed individually, whereas patient and healthy donor samples were processed jointly. Using the immunoSEQ multiplex PCR, TCRB sequences were amplified from cDNA into 87-bp fragments spanning the CDR3 region. Amplicons were sequenced on the Illumina HiSeq platform. On the study's bioinformatics: Synthetic template baselines were used to correct PCR bias computationally, reads within Hamming distance 2 were collapsed, and singletons that could not be merged were discarded. Reads were aligned against IMGT so that V, D and J genes, CDR3 length and insertions or deletions at six rearrangement sites could be assigned. Within each subset, clonotype counts were normalized to sorted cell number, after which true diversity and Gini coefficients were computed with the tcR R package. The overlap coefficient, calculated on TCRB nucleotide sequences, was used to measure repertoire sharing. Not all clones reach the TCRdb copy of this immuneACCESS table, which keeps in-frame sequences only. Checked studies attribute under half of the gap to unresolved V genes and leave the rest unexplained. V, J and clone size are taken as reported in that table, and D and trimming were inferred from the DNA itself. This sample comprises some 150,000 clones, 9.5% to 10% of them detected only once. The ten largest account for 0.55% to 0.75% of the sample.

This clonotype was sampled from a woman aged 40 to 50 in good health. Material for sequencing was central memory CD4+ T cells from blood. The sequence links TRBV7-9 to TRBJ2-1; the D gene assignment is ambiguous. The CDR3 region has the sequence CASSGDQAYNEQFF. The sequence in DNA is TGTGCCAGCAGCGGTGACCAGGCCTACAATGAGCAGTTCTTC.